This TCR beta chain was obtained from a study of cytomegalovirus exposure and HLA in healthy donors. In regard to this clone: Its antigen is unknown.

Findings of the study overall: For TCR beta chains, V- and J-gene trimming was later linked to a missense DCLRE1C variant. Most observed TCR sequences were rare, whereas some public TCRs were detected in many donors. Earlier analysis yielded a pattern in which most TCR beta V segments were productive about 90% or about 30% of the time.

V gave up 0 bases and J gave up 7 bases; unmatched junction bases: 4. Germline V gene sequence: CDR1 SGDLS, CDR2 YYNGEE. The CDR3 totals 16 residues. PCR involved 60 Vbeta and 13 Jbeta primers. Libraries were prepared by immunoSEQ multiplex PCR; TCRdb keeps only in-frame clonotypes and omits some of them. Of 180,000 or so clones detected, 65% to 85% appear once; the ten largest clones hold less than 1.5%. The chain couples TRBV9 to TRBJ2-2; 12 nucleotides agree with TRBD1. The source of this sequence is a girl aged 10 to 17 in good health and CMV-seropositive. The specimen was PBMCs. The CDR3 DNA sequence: TGTGCCAGCAGCGTAGGGGACAGGGGGCATGTCGGGGAGCTGTTTTTT. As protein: CASSVGDRGHVGELFF.